This TCR beta chain came from a study of blood T cell repertoires in COVID-19. The CDR3 spans 15 residues. V gave up 0 bases and J gave up 0 bases, with 7 bases separating them. Per the germline V gene, CDR1 is SGHRS and CDR2 is YFSETQ. On this clone itself: Other nucleotide sequences in the sample specify the same CDR3.

Per the original methods: Reference gene primer amplification gave nucleated cell count estimates. Clones were read by immunoSEQ multiplex PCR, and TCRdb kept only the in-frame ones, dropping some. V, J and clone size reflect that table, while D and trimming were determined from the DNA. The sample contains about 89,000 clones, around 90% of which appear only once. The source of this sequence is a male donor with acute or convalescent COVID-19. The rearrangement uses TRBV5-1 and TRBJ1-5, with D uncertain. Sequenced sample: peripheral blood. CDR3 region: CASSLDSYSNQPQHF. The CDR3 coding sequence is TGCGCCAGCAGCTTGGACAGCTATAGCAATCAGCCCCAGCATTTT.